Listed below are T cell receptor beta chains from one sample, sequenced in a study of beta chain features in type 1 diabetes. Clones were sequenced by immunoSEQ multiplex PCR, and TCRdb holds only the in-frame ones, with some missing. The repertoire includes under 450,000 clones, approximately 16% of them detected once, and roughly 0.017% sits in the top ten. The source material was naive CD4+ T cells from blood. Receptors originate from a woman between 18 and 29 years old in good health. The CDR3 runs from the conserved cysteine through the conserved F or W. The order of the fields is D gene, J gene, V gene, clone size, CDR3 DNA, CDR3 protein. D genes are given only for firm matches. Rows give clone size only sometimes, using once, few, many, or a class for an expanded clone.

- TRBJ1-2 TRBV6-5 - TGTGCCAGCAGTTACTCGATGCAGGGCGCTAACTATGGCTACACCTTC CASSYSMQGANYGYTF
TRBD1 TRBJ2-6 TRBV6-6 few TGTGCCAGCAGTTACTCAGGGGGCATAGGGGCCAACGTCCTGACTTTC CASSYSGGIGANVLTF
- TRBJ2-2 TRBV15 - TGTGCCACCAGCAGAGGCGGGACCACGTTCGCGAACACCGGGGAGCTGTTTTTT CATSRGGTTFANTGELFF
- TRBJ1-2 TRBV5-1 - TGCGCCAGCAGCTCCAGGATCCGGGGCTATGGCTACACCTTC CASSSRIRGYGYTF
TRBD2 TRBJ2-3 TRBV15 few TGTGCCACCAGCAGCCTTTCCCAAAGGCTAGCGGGTAGAACAGATACGCAGTATTTT CATSSLSQRLAGRTDTQYF
- TRBJ2-1 TRBV20-1 few TGCAGTGCCCGGCGAAGGGGGGAGCAGTTCTTC CSARRRGEQFF
- TRBJ1-5 TRBV7-2 few TGTGCCAGCAGCTTAGGAGTCAGGGGCACTGGCAATCAGCCCCAGCATTTT CASSLGVRGTGNQPQHF
TRBD1 TRBJ2-7 TRBV29-1 few TGCAGCGTTTTCGTACGGGGCAGGGGGCCAAGCGAGCAGTACTTC CSVFVRGRGPSEQYF
- TRBJ2-5 TRBV7-8 - TGTGCCAGCAGCTTAGGGGCTCTAGAGACCCAGTACTTC CASSLGALETQYF
- TRBJ2-3 TRBV5-1 - TGCGCCAGCAGCCAGACAGACCGCACAGATACGCAGTATTTT CASSQTDRTDTQYF
TRBD1 TRBJ2-1 TRBV5-1 - TGCGCCAGCAGAGACCGGGACAGGGGAAGGGATGAGCAGTTCTTC CASRDRDRGRDEQFF
TRBD1 TRBJ1-5 TRBV4-3 - TGCGCCAGCAGACTAACAGGGGATAGCAATCAGCCCCAGCATTTT CASRLTGDSNQPQHF
- TRBJ1-5 TRBV15 - TGTGCCACCAGCTCTCTTACGCGGGGGAGCAATCAGCCCCAGCATTTT CATSSLTRGSNQPQHF
TRBD1 TRBJ1-5 TRBV9 - TGTGCCAGCAGCCATGGACAGGGGTACAATCAGCCCCAGCATTTT CASSHGQGYNQPQHF
- TRBJ2-4 TRBV14 few TGTGCCAGCAGCCATAGGGAACCCGTGGAAGTACGGGGAGCCAAAAACATTCAGTACTTC CASSHREPVEVRGAKNIQYF
TRBD2 TRBJ2-1 TRBV5-4 few TGTGCCCACGGGACTAGCGTATACAATGAGCAGTTCTTC CAHGTSVYNEQFF
- TRBJ2-7 TRBV10-3 few TGTGCCATCAGTGAGACCTACTCCTACGAGCAGTACTTC CAISETYSYEQYF
TRBD2 TRBJ2-3 TRBV7-2 - TGTGCCAGCAGTTTCGGACTAGCTAGCACAGATACGCAGTATTTT CASSFGLASTDTQYF
- TRBJ2-3 TRBV5-4 - TGTGCCAGCTTGTTGAGTGATACGCAGTATTTT CASLLSDTQYF
- TRBJ1-2 TRBV28 few TGTGCCACCGGCGGTTCTTATGGCTACACCTTC CATGGSYGYTF
TRBD2 TRBJ2-7 TRBV30 - TGTGCCTGGAGTGTACGGCGGGAGGGCCGAAGAGCCGAGCAGTACTTC CAWSVRREGRRAEQYF
- TRBJ1-2 TRBV28 few TGTGCCAGCAGTTTAAGATCGGGGGTATATGGCTACACCTTC CASSLRSGVYGYTF
- TRBJ1-1 TRBV25-1 few TGTGCCAGCAGTCCGTCTATGGACACTGAAGCTTTCTTT CASSPSMDTEAFF
TRBD1 TRBJ1-3 TRBV28 - TGTGCCAGCATCCCACAGGGGTACTCTGGAAACACCATATATTTT CASIPQGYSGNTIYF